This T cell receptor (beta chain) is from a study of regulatory T cells in long-lasting Graves disease. General study findings and limits: Less diverse TCR repertoires were seen in persistent Graves' patients than in newly diagnosed ones.

Time point: newly diagnosed GD, antithyroid drugs for less than 3 months. Generation of the TCR library employed RNA extracted from PBMCs. This clonotype has only a few counts. Its cognate antigen is unknown. Researchers made TCR beta libraries by using iRepertoire HTBI primers and running Arm-PCR on CDR3 regions. TCRdb used MiXCR to reprocess the multiplex PCR reads, holding one entry per CDR3 protein. The data show around 480,000 distinct CDR3 sequences, with 15% to 20% seen just once and roughly 25% held by the top ten. This CDR3 spans 15 amino acids. Germline V gene lookup returns CDR1 MGHRA and CDR2 YSYEKL. With 0 bases removed from V and 3 bases from J, the gap between germline ends came to 9 bases. The same sample was also used in a study of T cells in Graves' hyperthyroidism and ophthalmopathy. According to that study: First-round RT-PCR of the TCR CDR3 relied on the HTBI primer set. Most clonotypes that expanded in the thyroid above 0.001 also showed up in blood.

The material was peripheral blood mononuclear cells (PBMCs), obtained at new diagnosis, from a patient treated with antithyroid drugs. This receptor was identified in a woman aged 35 to 60 with Graves disease. V is TRBV4-1 and J is TRBJ1-5; D is uncertain. This chain's CDR3 is CASSQDTGYNQPQHF. The CDR3 DNA follows: TGCGCCAGCAGCCAAGATACGGGATACAATCAGCCCCAGCATTTT.